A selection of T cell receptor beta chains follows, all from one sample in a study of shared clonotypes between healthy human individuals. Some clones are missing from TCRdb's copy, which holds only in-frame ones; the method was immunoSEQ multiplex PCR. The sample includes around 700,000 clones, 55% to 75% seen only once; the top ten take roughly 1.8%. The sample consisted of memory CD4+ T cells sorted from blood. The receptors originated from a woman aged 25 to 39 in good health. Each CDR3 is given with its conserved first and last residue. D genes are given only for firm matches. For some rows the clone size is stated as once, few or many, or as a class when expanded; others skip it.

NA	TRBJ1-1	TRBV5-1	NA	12	TGCGCCAGCCGGACGGTGAACACTGAAGCTTTCTTT	CASRTVNTEAFF
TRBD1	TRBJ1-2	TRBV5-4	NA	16	TGTGCCAGCAGCCCCGCGGTCGGACAGGGGATCAGTGGCTACACCTTC	CASSPAVGQGISGYTF
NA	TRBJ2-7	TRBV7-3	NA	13	TGTGCCAGCAGCTTAGGGGCTAGCACCGAGCAGTACTTC	CASSLGASTEQYF
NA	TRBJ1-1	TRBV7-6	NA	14	TGTGCCAGCAGCAACTGGGTTGGCAACACTGAAGCTTTCTTT	CASSNWVGNTEAFF
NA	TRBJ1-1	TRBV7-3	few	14	TGTGCCAGCAGCTTAACAGGGCTGAACACTGAAGCTTTCTTT	CASSLTGLNTEAFF
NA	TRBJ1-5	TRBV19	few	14	TGTGCCAGTAATGACCAGGGAACTAATCAGCCCCAGCATTTT	CASNDQGTNQPQHF
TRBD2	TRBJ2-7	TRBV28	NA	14	TGTGCCAGCAGTTTGGTAGCGGGGGGCTACGAGCAGTACTTC	CASSLVAGGYEQYF
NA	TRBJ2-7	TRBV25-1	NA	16	TGTGCCAGCAGTGCCCTCACAGAGGACGAGACCTACGAGCAGTACTTC	CASSALTEDETYEQYF
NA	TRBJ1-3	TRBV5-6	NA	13	TGTGCCAGCAGCTTGGCCCCGGGAAACACCATATATTTT	CASSLAPGNTIYF
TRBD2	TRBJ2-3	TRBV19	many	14	TGTGCCAGCCGACTAGCGGGAGGGCCAAATACGCAGTATTTT	CASRLAGGPNTQYF
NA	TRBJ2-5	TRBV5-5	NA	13	TGTGCCAGCGCCCGACACCTCCAAGAGACCCAGTACTTC	CASARHLQETQYF
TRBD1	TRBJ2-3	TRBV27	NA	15	TGTGCCAGCAGTTTGAGGCCAGGGGGCCCAGATACGCAGTATTTT	CASSLRPGGPDTQYF
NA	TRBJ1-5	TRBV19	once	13	TGTGCCAGTAGCAACGAAAGGAGTCAGCCCCAGCATTTT	CASSNERSQPQHF
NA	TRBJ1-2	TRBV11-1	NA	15	TGTGCCAGCAGCGACCGACAGGCTTCGGGCTATGGCTACACCTTC	CASSDRQASGYGYTF
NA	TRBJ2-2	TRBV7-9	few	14	TGTGCCAGCAGGTCCGAGGGGTATACCGGGGAGCTGTTTTTT	CASRSEGYTGELFF
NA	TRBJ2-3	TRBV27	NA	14	TGTGCCAGCACCCGATACGTGGGCACAGATACGCAGTATTTT	CASTRYVGTDTQYF
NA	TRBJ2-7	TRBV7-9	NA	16	TGTGCCAGCAGCCGATCGACCCGTGGCAGGGCCTACGAGCAGTACTTC	CASSRSTRGRAYEQYF
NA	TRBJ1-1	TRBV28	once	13	TGTGCCAGCAGTTTCGCGGGGCACACTGAAGCTTTCTTT	CASSFAGHTEAFF
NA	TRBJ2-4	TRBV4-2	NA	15	TGTGCCAGCAGCCAAGATCGCGCGGGGCAGGGCATTCAGTACTTC	CASSQDRAGQGIQYF
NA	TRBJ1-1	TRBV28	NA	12	TGTGCCAGCAGTGTCGGGGTCGCTGAAGCTTTCTTT	CASSVGVAEAFF
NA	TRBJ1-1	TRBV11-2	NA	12	TGTGCCAGCACCGAAGAGGGGGGGCAAGCTTTCTTT	CASTEEGGQAFF
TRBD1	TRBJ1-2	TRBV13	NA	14	TGTGCCAGCAGCCCCCACGGGACAGACACTGGCTACACCTTC	CASSPHGTDTGYTF
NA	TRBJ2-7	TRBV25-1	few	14	TGTGCCAGCAGTGTTGGTGGGGCTATCTACGAGCAGTACTTC	CASSVGGAIYEQYF
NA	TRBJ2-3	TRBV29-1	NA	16	TGCAGCGTTCTTGGGGGAGGTGGGAGGCACGCAGATACGCAGTATTTT	CSVLGGGGRHADTQYF
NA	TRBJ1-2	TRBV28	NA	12	TGTGCCAGCAAACTAGCTAACTATGGCTACACCTTC	CASKLANYGYTF
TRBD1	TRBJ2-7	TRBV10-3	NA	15	TGTGCCATCAGTGCTCCGGGACAGGGTCTTTACGAGCAGTACTTC	CAISAPGQGLYEQYF
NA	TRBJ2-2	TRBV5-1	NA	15	TGCGCCAGCAGCTCCGGGACCTCAAACACCGGGGAGCTGTTTTTT	CASSSGTSNTGELFF
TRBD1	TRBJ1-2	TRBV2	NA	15	TGTGCCAGCAGTGGCCGGGACAGGGGGCGCGATGGCTACACCTTC	CASSGRDRGRDGYTF
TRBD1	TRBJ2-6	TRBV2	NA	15	TGTGCCAGCAGAAAGGACAGGACTGGGGCCAACGTCCTGACTTTC	CASRKDRTGANVLTF
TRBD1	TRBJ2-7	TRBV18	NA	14	TGTGCCAGCTCACCCGGGACAGGGGTTCGAGAGCAGTACTTC	CASSPGTGVREQYF